Shown below are 10 T cell receptor beta chains from a single sample sequenced in a study of blood T cell repertoires in COVID-19. Libraries were prepared by immunoSEQ multiplex PCR; TCRdb keeps only in-frame clonotypes and omits some of them. Of around 130,000 clones in the sample, more than 70% were seen once. The sequenced sample was peripheral blood. These receptors all stem from a human donor in a cohort sampled during active COVID-19.

The chain employs TRBV3-1 (or the pseudogene TRBV3-2) and TRBJ2-7; 7 bases line up with TRBD1. CDR1 is LGHDT, CDR2 YNNKEL, per germline (reference sequence). Germline trimming cut 5 bases from V and 0 bases from J; bases unmatched to any gene: 7. The CDR3 is made up of 15 amino acids. In DNA form, the CDR3 reads TGTGCCAGCAGCGAACCGACAGGGCTCTCCTACGAGCAGTACTTC. This translates into CASSEPTGLSYEQYF.

A few counts support this clone. The rearrangement links TRBV6-4 to TRBJ1-1, with a possible D match to TRBD1 (6 bases). Trimming took off 6 bases at V and 0 bases at J, with 14 bases between the two ends. The CDR3 extends over 15 amino acids. CDR1 and CDR2 (germline): MRHNA, SNTAGT. The CDR3 reads CASSPQGPMNTEAFF. Written as DNA, the CDR3 is TGTGCCAGCAGCCCACAGGGCCCCATGAACACTGAAGCTTTCTTT.

The chain has TRBV13 and TRBJ2-7; D remains ambiguous. This CDR3 contains 15 residues. V was trimmed by 0 bases and J by 0 bases, leaving 9 bases between them. Germline V gene sequence: CDR1 PRHDT, CDR2 FYEKMQ (reference sequence). CDR3 amino acids: CASSLGARSSYEQYF. The DNA for the CDR3 is TGTGCCAGCAGCTTAGGGGCAAGAAGCTCCTACGAGCAGTACTTC.

This rearrangement joins TRBV6-5 to TRBJ1-5, with 8 positions matching TRBD1. J was trimmed by 7 bases and V by 0 bases; bases with no gene match: 2. This CDR3 contains 14 residues. The germline gives CDR1 MNHEY, CDR2 SVGAGI. CDR3 nucleotides: TGTGCCAGCAGTTACTCTACAGGGGGACAGCCCCAGCATTTT. It is translated as CASSYSTGGQPQHF.

This chain uses TRBV28 with TRBJ1-1; no definite D call. The CDR3 is 12 amino acids. V was clipped by 2 bases and J by 10 bases, with 11 bases between them. Germline CDR1 MDHEN, CDR2 SYDVKM. This CDR3 is CASSLRDAGAFF. CDR3 coding DNA: TGTGCCAGCAGTTTACGAGACGCGGGAGCTTTCTTT.

The rearrangement links TRBV4-2 to TRBJ2-3; 7 bases align to TRBD2. This CDR3 has 15 residues. J gave up 0 bases and V 3 bases, and 3 bases lay outside the gene matches. The germline gives CDR1 LGHNA, CDR2 YNFKEQ. The CDR3: CASSQERDSTDTQYF. For the CDR3, the DNA is TGTGCCAGCAGCCAGGAGCGGGACAGCACAGATACGCAGTATTTT.

This clone was seen only a few times. The chain uses TRBV11-3 and TRBJ2-1; 7 bases align to TRBD2. The length of the CDR3 is 18 residues. Germline loops: CDR1 SGHNT, CDR2 YENEEA. Germline trimming cut 7 bases from V and 0 bases from J; bases unmatched to any gene: 15. CDR3 sequence (DNA): TGTGCCAGCACCCCACGGGGTGCGGGACTACCCTCCTACAATGAGCAGTTCTTC. Translating gives CASTPRGAGLPSYNEQFF. The full variable domain, completed using reference TRBV11-3 and TRBJ2-1, is EAGVVQSPRYKIIEKKQPVAFWCNPISGHNTLYWYLQNLGQGPELLIRYENEEAVDDSQLPKDRFSAERLKGVDSTLKIQPAELGDSAVYLCASTPRGAGLPSYNEQFFGPGTRLTVL.

This clone has a single count. The genes are TRBV25-1 and TRBJ1-2; 8 nucleotides align to TRBD1. The CDR3 loop spans 12 amino acids. V lost 9 bases and J lost 8; bases outside the gene matches: 8. Germline V gene lookup returns CDR1 MGHDK and CDR2 SYGVNS. CDR3 residues: CASFQGAGGYTF. CDR3 nucleotide sequence: TGTGCCAGTTTTCAGGGGGCCGGGGGCTACACCTTC.

The chain recombines TRBV23-1 with TRBJ2-7; 7 positions match TRBD1. TRBV23-1 falls under the ORF class, with uncertain function. With 4 bases clipped from V and 3 bases from J, the junction kept 15 bases outside the gene matches. The CDR3 is 17 residues long. The CDR3 region is CASSPNYSRDSNYEQYF. DNA for the CDR3: TGCGCCAGCAGTCCTAATTATTCCCGGGACAGCAACTACGAGCAGTACTTC.

The chain uses TRBV9 and TRBJ1-5; no clear D gene. Germline V gene data show CDR1 as SGDLS and CDR2 as YYNGEE. CDR3 length equals 15 residues. With 0 bases removed from V and 0 bases from J, the gap between germline ends came to 7 bases. CDR3 in DNA: TGTGCCAGCAGCGTAGGGGCTTATAGCAATCAGCCCCAGCATTTT. Translated, it gives CASSVGAYSNQPQHF.